This passage covers 32 T cell receptor beta chains from one sample sequenced in a study of memory CD4+ T cells and cytomegalovirus serostatus. The data were produced by immunoSEQ multiplex PCR, yet TCRdb's version contains in-frame clones alone and is incomplete. The table records 45,000 to 60,000 clones, about 83% of them present only once. Single viable CD3+CD4+CD8-CD45RO+ cells were sorted as the memory CD4+ T cells. The sample consisted of memory CD4+ T cells from blood. The receptor source for this set is an adult in good health and CMV-seropositive.

The chain employs TRBV28 and TRBJ1-5; the D is unclear. Trimming left V 7 bases short and J 3 bases short, with 10 bases between. CDR1 MDHEN and CDR2 SYDVKM come from the germline V gene. The CDR3 spans 13 residues. CDR3 region: CASTRQVNQPQHF. As DNA, the CDR3 is TGTGCCAGCACGAGGCAGGTCAATCAGCCCCAGCATTTT.

About this clone: An end of the junction differs from the germline gene, which may be a read error. This chain joins TRBV20-1 and TRBJ2-5; maybe TRBD2 (6 bases). The CDR3 runs 11 residues. Germline assignment: CDR1 DFQATT and CDR2 SNEGSKA (reference sequence). The CDR3 DNA sequence: TGCAGTGCTAGGGCAGGGCTAGCGACGCACTTC. This translates into CSARAGLATHF.

The V and J genes are TRBV11-2 and TRBJ2-7; 7 nucleotides align to TRBD2. The CDR3 has 15 amino acids. V dropped 0 bases and J dropped 6; count of bases not matched to a gene: 8. CDR1 SGHAT and CDR2 FQNNGV come from the germline V gene. The CDR3 DNA reads TGTGCCAGCAGCTTAGATCCGAGCGGGGTTTCCGAGCAGTACTTC. Its protein product is CASSLDPSGVSEQYF.

CDR3 DNA: TGTGCCAGCTCACCGGGACGAAATCAGCCCCAGCATTTT. It encodes CASSPGRNQPQHF. The chain combines TRBV18 with TRBJ1-5, with TRBD1 as a possible D gene (5 bases). V dropped 3 bases and J dropped 4 bases, with 7 bases sitting between them. The germline V gene has CDR1 KGHSH and CDR2 LQKENI. This CDR3 contains 13 residues.

This clone occurred a few times. The rearrangement joins TRBV10-3 to TRBJ1-1, with D unclear. The CDR3 has 11 amino acids. Germline values: CDR1 ENHRY, CDR2 SYGVKD. The V end lost 4 bases, the J end lost 7 bases, and 7 bases lay between the germline ends. The CDR3: CAISGRYEAFF. CDR3 sequence (DNA): TGTGCCATCAGTGGTCGATATGAAGCTTTCTTT.

The chain uses TRBV25-1 and TRBJ2-1; TRBD2 aligns across 8 bases. The CDR3 consists of 15 residues. Germline V gives CDR1 MGHDK, CDR2 SYGVNS. V gave up 3 bases and J gave up 7 bases; unmatched junction bases: 8. CDR3 in amino acids: CASSDRGGLMNEQFF. CDR3 sequence (DNA): TGTGCCAGCAGTGACCGGGGGGGACTCATGAATGAGCAGTTCTTC. Looking up the rest from reference TRBV25-1 and TRBJ2-1 gives the full variable domain: EADIYQTPRYLVIGTGKKITLECSQTMGHDKMYWYQQDPGMELHLIHYSYGVNSTEKGDLSSESTVSRIRTEHFPLTLESARPSHTSQYLCASSDRGGLMNEQFFGPGTRLTVL.

This clone was seen once. The J gene is TRBJ2-7, the V gene TRBV6-5; TRBD1 matches at 9 bases. The J segment lost 0 bases and the V segment lost 2 bases, leaving 2 bases of the junction unmatched. From germline, CDR1 is MNHEY and CDR2 SVGAGI. The CDR3 consists of 15 residues. This chain's CDR3 is CASSYDRGSSYEQYF. The CDR3 DNA is TGTGCCAGCAGTTACGACAGGGGGAGCTCCTACGAGCAGTACTTC.

This chain uses TRBV19 with TRBJ1-2, with unresolved D. Deletions cut 8 bases from V and 6 bases from J, with 10 bases between. The germline CDR1 and CDR2 sequences are LNHDA and SQIVND (reference sequence). This CDR3 has 11 residues. The CDR3 sequence: CASSDFDGYTF. The CDR3 DNA follows: TGTGCCAGTTCCGATTTCGATGGCTACACCTTC.

The V and J genes are TRBV7-8 and TRBJ2-2, with D perhaps matching TRBD2 (7 bases). Per the germline V gene, CDR1 is SGHVS and CDR2 is FQNEAQ. The CDR3 length is 18 residues. V was cut by 5 bases and J by 0 bases, with 19 bases left in between. The CDR3, as DNA: TGTGCCAGCAGCCGAGGGGGAGGGCTACTCGCGAACACCGGGGAGCTGTTTTTT. This encodes CASSRGGGLLANTGELFF.

This chain joins TRBV19 and TRBJ1-1, with 7 bases lining up with TRBD1. The length of the CDR3 is 14 residues. V lost 6 bases, J lost 1 base, and 5 bases stayed unmatched. Looked up from germline, CDR1 is LNHDA and CDR2 is SQIVND (reference sequence). Here the CDR3 DNA reads TGTGCCAGTAGCCAGGGACAGAAGAACACTGAAGCTTTCTTT. Its translation: CASSQGQKNTEAFF.

This sequence joins TRBV29-1 and TRBJ2-1, with D uncertain. Trimming cost V 2 bases and J 9 bases, with 8 bases left between them. Germline V CDR1 and CDR2: SQVTM, ANQGSEA. The CDR3 sequence is 11 residues long. CDR3 nucleotide sequence: TGCAGCGTTGAACTATTCGGTGAGCAGTTCTTC. The encoded protein is CSVELFGEQFF.

This clone was found a few times. This chain connects TRBV19 to TRBJ1-1, with 8 bases fitting TRBD1. This CDR3 region has 13 residues. The junction had 1 base not matched to a gene; V was cut back by 6 bases and J by 1 base. Germline values: CDR1 LNHDA, CDR2 SQIVND (reference sequence). CDR3 in amino acids: CASRDRANTEAFF. As DNA, the CDR3 is TGTGCCAGTAGGGACAGGGCGAACACTGAAGCTTTCTTT.

The chain recombines TRBV5-6 with TRBJ1-1; perhaps TRBD1 as D (6 bases). Germline V gene data show CDR1 as SGHDT and CDR2 as YYEEEE. V shed 5 bases and J shed 6 bases, with 17 bases lying between them. CDR3 length: 14 amino acids. The CDR3 region has the DNA TGTGCCAGCAGTCACAGACAGGCTAGTGCTGAAGCTTTCTTT. Translating gives CASSHRQASAEAFF.

The gene calls are TRBV6-4 and TRBJ1-6; D gene ambiguous. The germline V and J ends were trimmed by 7 bases and 1 base, with 11 bases remaining between them. The CDR3 length is 15 residues. The V gene's germline CDR1 is MRHNA and CDR2 SNTAGT. CDR3 bases: TGTGCCAGCAAGGCCAGCCTATCCTATAATTCACCCCTCCACTTT. Encoded protein: CASKASLSYNSPLHF.

The chain links TRBV7-9 to TRBJ2-3; TRBD1 aligns across 9 bases. V gave up 5 bases and J gave up 5 bases; unmatched junction bases: 5. Per germline, CDR1 SEHNR and CDR2 FQNEAQ (reference sequence). The CDR3 sequence is 14 residues long. The CDR3 region has the DNA TGTGCCAGCAGCCAACAGGGGGCTGGAGATACGCAGTATTTT. This gives the protein CASSQQGAGDTQYF.

This clone is a singleton in its sample. V is TRBV11-2 and J is TRBJ2-7; 8 bases map to TRBD1. CDR3 length equals 14 residues. The germline V gene encodes CDR1 SGHAT and CDR2 FQNNGV. J gave up 4 bases and V 1 base, and 3 bases lay outside the gene matches. The CDR3 sequence is CASSLVQGGYEQYF. As DNA, the CDR3 is TGTGCCAGCAGCTTAGTACAGGGGGGATACGAGCAGTACTTC. Combining the CDR3 with reference TRBV11-2 and TRBJ2-7 gives the whole variable domain EAGVAQSPRYKIIEKRQSVAFWCNPISGHATLYWYQQILGQGPKLLIQFQNNGVVDDSQLPKDRFSAERLKGVDSTLKIQPAKLEDSAVYLCASSLVQGGYEQYFGPGTRLTVT.

This chain uses TRBV5-1 with TRBJ2-2; D uncertain. The germline CDR1 and CDR2 sequences are SGHRS and YFSETQ. Trimming cost V 0 bases and J 0 bases, with 3 bases left between them. The CDR3 sequence is 14 residues long. The CDR3 DNA reads TGCGCCAGCAGCTTGGGGGCGAACACCGGGGAGCTGTTTTTT. Translated: CASSLGANTGELFF.

The rearrangement joins TRBV5-6 to TRBJ2-3; TRBD2 is a possible D gene (7 bases). V was pared by 1 base and J by 0 bases, with 9 bases between. The CDR3 spans 15 residues. Per germline, CDR1 SGHDT and CDR2 YYEEEE. The CDR3 protein is CASSLWGGSTDTQYF. DNA for the CDR3: TGTGCCAGCAGCTTGTGGGGGGGCAGCACAGATACGCAGTATTTT.

This chain joins TRBV7-2 and TRBJ2-7, with a tentative D call TRBD2 (6 bases). Germline lookup yields CDR1 SGHTA and CDR2 FQGNSA. CDR3 length: 14 amino acids. Between the trimmed V and J ends, which lost 5 bases and 4 bases, there was a span of 15 bases. The CDR3 DNA reads TGTGCCAGCAGCCCCTTGGGGGGAACGTACGAGCAGTACTTC. Translating gives CASSPLGGTYEQYF.

The J gene is TRBJ2-1, the V gene TRBV4-3, with a tentative D call TRBD1 (5 bases). Germline-derived CDR1 and CDR2 are LGHNA and YSLEER. The CDR3 length is 14 residues. V was trimmed by 1 base and J by 6 bases, leaving 10 bases between them. The CDR3: CASSQGQFFNEQFF. DNA of the CDR3: TGCGCCAGCAGCCAAGGACAGTTTTTCAATGAGCAGTTCTTC.

V and J are TRBV23-1 and TRBJ1-5; D not certain. TRBV23-1 belongs to the ORF category, with a function that is uncertain. CDR3 length equals 16 residues. The V and J ends lost 0 bases and 4 bases respectively, with 13 bases between them. CDR3 in amino acids: CASSQSRTEVNQPQHF. The CDR3 nucleotides are TGCGCCAGCAGTCAATCGAGAACAGAAGTAAATCAGCCCCAGCATTTT.

This chain joins TRBV11-2 and TRBJ2-6, with D tentatively TRBD2 (6 bases). Germline V gene lookup returns CDR1 SGHAT and CDR2 FQNNGV. V lost 6 bases to trimming and J lost 0 bases, with 18 bases between them. The CDR3 has 18 amino acids. CDR3 sequence: CASSRARGSPSGANVLTF. The CDR3 nucleotides read TGTGCCAGCAGTCGCGCGCGGGGATCGCCCTCTGGGGCCAACGTCCTGACTTTC.

The CDR3 bases are TGTGCCAGCAGTGTTAGCTCTTTCGGCGAGCAGTACTTC. Translating it yields CASSVSSFGEQYF. This chain uses TRBV2 with TRBJ2-7; D ambiguous. This CDR3 has 13 amino acids. Looked up from germline, CDR1 is SNHLY and CDR2 is FYNNEI. V was pared by 4 bases and J by 6 bases, with 13 bases between.

The chain joins TRBV14 to TRBJ2-7; D call uncertain. CDR3 length: 16 amino acids. CDR1 SGHDN and CDR2 FVKESK come from the germline V gene. V lost 1 base and J lost 3, with 16 bases in between. In DNA form, the CDR3 reads TGTGCCAGCAGCCAAGGGGTGTGGAGTCGCGACTACGAGCAGTACTTC. Its protein is CASSQGVWSRDYEQYF.

The gene calls are TRBV28 and TRBJ2-1; 11 bases agree with TRBD2. CDR1 is MDHEN, CDR2 SYDVKM, per germline. CDR3 length: 15 amino acids. With V trimmed by 4 bases and J by 9 bases, 8 bases remained unmatched. CDR3 protein: CASSSSSGRLSEQFF. The CDR3 nucleotides read TGTGCCAGCAGTTCCTCTAGCGGGAGGTTGAGTGAGCAGTTCTTC.

J is TRBJ1-1 and V is TRBV7-8; 7 positions agree with TRBD1. This CDR3 contains 14 residues. Germline loops: CDR1 SGHVS, CDR2 FQNEAQ. With V trimmed by 5 bases and J by 5 bases, 8 bases remained unmatched. The CDR3 nucleotides are TGTGCCAGCAGCACCCGGACAGGACGGACTGAAGCTTTCTTT. It codes for CASSTRTGRTEAFF.

In its sample, this clone was seen once. The chain links TRBV14 to TRBJ1-1; no firm D call. The CDR3 sequence is 11 residues long. The V end was cut by 3 bases, the J end by 10 bases, with 9 bases between. Germline CDR1 reads SGHDN; CDR2 reads FVKESK. The CDR3 spells CASSHGARAFF. The CDR3 DNA follows: TGTGCCAGCAGCCATGGCGCCAGAGCTTTCTTT.

V usage is TRBV7-2 and J usage is TRBJ2-1; 8 nucleotides line up with TRBD2. Germline CDR1 reads SGHTA; CDR2 reads FQGNSA. J gave up 2 bases and V 0 bases, and 9 bases lay outside the gene matches. The CDR3 spans 18 residues. The CDR3 loop is CASSLAGTRSSAYNEQFF. The CDR3, as DNA: TGTGCCAGCAGCTTAGCTGGGACTAGATCCTCGGCCTACAATGAGCAGTTCTTC.

This clone appeared once. The V call is TRBV6-5, the J call TRBJ2-1, with D tentatively TRBD1 (5 bases). Trimming cost V 6 bases and J 6 bases, with 18 bases left between them. Germline V gives CDR1 MNHEY, CDR2 SVGAGI. The CDR3 is 15 amino acids. In nucleotides, the CDR3 is TGTGCCAGCAGCCGGATCGTCGTACAGGTCAATGAGCAGTTCTTC. Its translation: CASSRIVVQVNEQFF.

This rearrangement joins TRBV18 to TRBJ1-5; 7 bases are shared with TRBD1. Looked up from germline, CDR1 is KGHSH and CDR2 is LQKENI. The V and J ends lost 3 bases and 8 bases, in that order; junction bases with no gene match: 7. The CDR3 has 14 residues. In nucleotides, the CDR3 is TGTGCCAGCTCACCTACAGGGGCGGGAGAGCCCCAGCATTTT. Residues: CASSPTGAGEPQHF.

This rearrangement joins TRBV7-3 to TRBJ2-7; D is undetermined. CDR3 length equals 12 residues. CDR1 SGHTA and CDR2 FQGTGA come from the germline V gene. V was clipped by 5 bases and J by 3 bases, with 8 bases between them. CDR3 protein: CASSPGGYEQYF. As DNA, the CDR3 is TGTGCCAGCAGCCCCGGCGGCTACGAGCAGTACTTC.

This clone was seen once. V usage is TRBV30 and J usage is TRBJ2-7; no firm D call. CDR3 length equals 11 residues. V lost 5 bases to trimming and J lost 3 bases, with 8 bases between them. CDR1 and CDR2 from the germline V gene are GTSNPN and SVGIG (reference sequence). The CDR3: CAWSLNYEQYF. The CDR3 DNA reads as TGTGCCTGGTCGCTAAACTACGAGCAGTACTTC.